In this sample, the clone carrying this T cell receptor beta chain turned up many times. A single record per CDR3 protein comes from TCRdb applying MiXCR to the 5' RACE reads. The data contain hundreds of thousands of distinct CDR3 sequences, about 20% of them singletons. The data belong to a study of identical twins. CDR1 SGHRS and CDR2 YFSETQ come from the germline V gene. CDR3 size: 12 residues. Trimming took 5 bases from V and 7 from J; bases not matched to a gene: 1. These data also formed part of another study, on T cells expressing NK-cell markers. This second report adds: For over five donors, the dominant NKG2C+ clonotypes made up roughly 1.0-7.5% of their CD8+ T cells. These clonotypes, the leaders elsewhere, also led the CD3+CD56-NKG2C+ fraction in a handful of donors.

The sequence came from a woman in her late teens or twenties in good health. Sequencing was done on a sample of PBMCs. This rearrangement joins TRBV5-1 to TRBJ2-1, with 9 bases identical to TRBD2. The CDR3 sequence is CASRGLANEQFF. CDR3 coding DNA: TGCGCCAGCAGGGGACTAGCAAATGAGCAGTTCTTC.